These 5 T cell receptor beta chains were sequenced from one sample in a study of human T cells and chemical hapten exposure. The sample's time point: patch test 3, about 24 weeks after DPC sensitization. Treatment specified: therapeutic diphenylcyclopropenone sensitization with weekly scalp DPC. TCRdb used MiXCR to reprocess the RACE reads, holding one entry per CDR3 protein. The sample lists just under 65,000 distinct CDR3 sequences, around 10% occurring once. Source: whole blood, taken in connection with sensitization to the hapten diphenylcyclopropenone (DPC). Receptors were obtained from a young woman with alopecia areata. Some clones in this sample may be carry-over from other donors' samples.

This chain links TRBV28 with TRBJ2-1, with TRBD2 matching over 9 bases. In germline, CDR1 is MDHEN, CDR2 SYDVKM. V lost 9 bases, J lost 2 bases, and 5 bases stayed unmatched. The CDR3 consists of 14 residues. The chain's CDR3 is CASHSGGTYNEQFF. Here the CDR3 DNA reads TGTGCCAGTCATAGCGGGGGAACCTACAATGAGCAGTTCTTC.

The chain has TRBV7-9 and TRBJ1-1; 8 nucleotides agree with TRBD1. The CDR3 contains 16 residues. The V gene end was trimmed by 2 bases and the J gene end by 4 bases; junction bases not matched to a gene: 9. Germline values: CDR1 SEHNR, CDR2 FQNEAQ (reference sequence). The CDR3: CASSLSPGGRSTEAFF. CDR3 nucleotides: TGTGCCAGCAGCTTATCACCAGGGGGCAGAAGCACTGAAGCTTTCTTT.

This clonotype was found many times. The chain employs TRBV7-2 and TRBJ1-5; unclear D gene. This CDR3 spans 14 amino acids. The V gene's germline CDR1 is SGHTA and CDR2 FQGNSA. The V end was cut by 3 bases, the J end by 2 bases, with 8 bases between. CDR3 in DNA: TGTGCCAGCAGCTTTATGGACGGCAATCAGCCCCAGCATTTT. Its translation is CASSFMDGNQPQHF.

The rearrangement joins TRBV6-5 to TRBJ1-2; D might be TRBD1 (6 bases). Germline V gives CDR1 MNHEY, CDR2 SVGAGI. The CDR3 is made up of 15 amino acids. V was clipped by 0 bases and J by 2 bases, with 10 bases between them. CDR3 loop: CASSYSRQGNYGYTF. CDR3 sequence (DNA): TGTGCCAGCAGTTACTCGAGGCAGGGGAACTATGGCTACACCTTC.

This rearrangement joins TRBV7-6 to TRBJ2-3, with D perhaps given as TRBD1 or TRBD2 (7 bases each). Trimming left V 5 bases short and J 7 bases short, with 22 bases between. Per the germline V gene, CDR1 is SGHVS and CDR2 is FNYEAQ. The CDR3 is 16 amino acids. In DNA form, the CDR3 reads TGTGCCAGCAGCCCAGGGAGCGGGACAGAGGTATATACGCAGTATTTT. Residues: CASSPGSGTEVYTQYF.